Presented here are 2 T cell receptor beta chains from one specimen sequenced in a study of shared clonotypes between healthy human individuals. Assay used: immunoSEQ multiplex PCR; TCRdb lists only in-frame clones, some missing. This table holds hundreds of thousands of clones, 55% to 85% found once. Source material: memory CD4+ T cells sorted from blood. Subset denoted: CD45RA-negative fraction. The receptors were gathered from a woman aged 30 to 39 in good health.

The gene calls are TRBV18 and TRBJ2-7; D is unclear. The CDR3 covers 14 residues. V lost 2 bases to trimming and J lost 3 bases, with 11 bases between them. Germline V CDR1 and CDR2: KGHSH, LQKENI. The CDR3 DNA is TGTGCCAGCTCACCAAGTATCAGTAGCTACGAGCAGTACTTC. Encoded protein: CASSPSISSYEQYF. The complete variable domain, with remaining parts taken from reference TRBV18 and TRBJ2-7, reads NAGVMQNPRHLVRRRGQEARLRCSPMKGHSHVYWYRQLPEEGLKFMVYLQKENIIDESGMPKERFSAEFPKEGPSILRIQQVVRGDSAAYFCASSPSISSYEQYFGPGTRLTVT.

This chain connects TRBV19 to TRBJ1-1, with D unresolved. This CDR3 has 15 residues. In germline, CDR1 is LNHDA, CDR2 SQIVND (reference sequence). The chain's CDR3 is CASRKRGGLNTEAFF. The CDR3, as DNA: TGTGCTTCTCGTAAGCGCGGCGGGCTGAACACTGAAGCTTTCTTT.